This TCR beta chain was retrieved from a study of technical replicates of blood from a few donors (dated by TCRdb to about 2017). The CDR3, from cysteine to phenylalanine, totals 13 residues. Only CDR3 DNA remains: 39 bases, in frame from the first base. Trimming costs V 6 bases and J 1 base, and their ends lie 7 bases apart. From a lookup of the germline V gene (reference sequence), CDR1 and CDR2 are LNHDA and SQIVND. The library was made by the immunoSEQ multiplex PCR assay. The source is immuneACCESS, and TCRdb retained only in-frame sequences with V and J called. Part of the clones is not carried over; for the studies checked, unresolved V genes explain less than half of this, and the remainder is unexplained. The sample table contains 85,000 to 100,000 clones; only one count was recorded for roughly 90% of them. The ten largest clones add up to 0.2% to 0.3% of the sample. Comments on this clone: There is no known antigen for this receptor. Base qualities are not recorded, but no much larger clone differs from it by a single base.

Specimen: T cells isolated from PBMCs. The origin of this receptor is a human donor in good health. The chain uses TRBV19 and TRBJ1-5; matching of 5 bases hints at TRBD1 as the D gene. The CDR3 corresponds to CASRGLSNQPQHF. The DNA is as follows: TGTGCCAGTAGGGGACTGAGCAATCAGCCCCAGCATTTT.